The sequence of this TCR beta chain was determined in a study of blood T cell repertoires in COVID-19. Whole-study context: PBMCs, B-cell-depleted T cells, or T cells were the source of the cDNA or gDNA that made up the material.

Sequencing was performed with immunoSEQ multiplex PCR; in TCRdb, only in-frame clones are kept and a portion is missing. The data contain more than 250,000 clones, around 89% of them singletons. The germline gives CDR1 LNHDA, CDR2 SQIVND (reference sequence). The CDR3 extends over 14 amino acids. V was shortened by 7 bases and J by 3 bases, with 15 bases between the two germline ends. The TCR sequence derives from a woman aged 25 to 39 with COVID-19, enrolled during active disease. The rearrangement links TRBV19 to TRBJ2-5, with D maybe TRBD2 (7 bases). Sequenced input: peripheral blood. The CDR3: CASTVRGGEETQYF. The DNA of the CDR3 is TGTGCCAGTACCGTAAGGGGGGGGGAAGAGACCCAGTACTTC.